This T cell receptor (beta chain) was captured in a study of T cells in Graves' hyperthyroidism and ophthalmopathy. This CDR3 comprises 14 residues. J gave up 6 bases and V 6 bases, and 10 bases lay outside the gene matches. The germline V gene has CDR1 SGHAT and CDR2 FQNNGV. Each 10 ml fresh peripheral blood draw supplied the PBMCs. Amplification yielded TCR beta CDR3 regions, with RNA transcripts as the source. RT-PCR in the first round (using the HTBI primer set) targeted the TCR CDR3. Each CDR3 protein is one row after TCRdb ran MiXCR on the multiplex PCR reads. The sample contains fewer than 500,000 distinct CDR3 sequences, roughly 14% of which appear only once. There are many counts of this clonotype. Its antigen is as yet unknown. Study observations and caveats: Ophthalmopathy, which appeared later, was predicted by the model a median roughly 6.5 months before onset.

Sequencing input: blood. The chain has TRBV11-2 and TRBJ2-7, with TRBD1 matching 8 bases. The sequence came from a man younger than 45 with Graves' hyperthyroidism that later progressed to Graves' ophthalmopathy. The CDR3: CASRSPGTGGEQYF. The CDR3 region has the DNA TGTGCCAGCAGGTCCCCCGGGACAGGAGGCGAGCAGTACTTC.